Here is one T cell receptor beta chain with its context. No antigen is known for it. This record comes from a study of cytomegalovirus exposure and HLA in healthy donors. Repertoires were generated with immunoSEQ multiplex PCR, while TCRdb's copy carries only in-frame clones and drops some. The table includes 220,000 or so clones, 80% to 85% detected once. The CDR3 loop spans 16 amino acids. J was trimmed by 2 bases and V by 1 base; bases with no gene match: 8. Germline lookup yields CDR1 LGHNA and CDR2 YSLEER. General study points: In the 120 or so validation repertoires, more than 85% of cluster scores exceeded 0, per a later analysis.

The sequencing input was PBMCs. This rearrangement joins TRBV4-3 to TRBJ2-7; TRBD1 matches at 7 bases. This receptor was identified in a woman aged 25 to 45 in good health and CMV-seropositive. DNA of the CDR3: TGCGCCAGCAGCCAAGCTTTGACAGGGATGCCCTACGAGCAGTACTTC. Residues: CASSQALTGMPYEQYF.